This T cell receptor beta chain derives from a study of cytomegalovirus exposure and HLA in healthy donors. Study-level results: CMV serostatus stood as the only immune exposure information on hand. It was reported that the classifier diagnosed cytomegalovirus status with high specificity and sensitivity in both the original and validation cohorts.

The PCR was carried out with 60 Vbeta primers and 13 Jbeta primers. The repertoire was sequenced with immunoSEQ multiplex PCR; TCRdb's copy has only in-frame clones and lacks some. The sample carries 90,000 to 100,000 clones, 75% to 80% recorded once. To note about this clone: Its antigen is unknown.

The germline gives CDR1 MDHEN, CDR2 SYDVKM. V lost 5 bases to trimming and J lost 6 bases; unmatched junction nucleotides: 13. This CDR3 is built from 15 residues. The sequence came from a female donor in good health and CMV-seronegative. The sample comprised PBMCs. The chain combines TRBV28 with TRBJ2-7, with 7 bases aligning to TRBD1. The CDR3 coding sequence is TGTGCCAGCAGTCCGCCGACAGGGTCACGGGTCGAGCAGTACTTC. It encodes CASSPPTGSRVEQYF.